This TCR beta chain is from a study of neurological immune-mediated disorders. Looked up from germline, CDR1 is SGHDT and CDR2 is YYEEEE. The CDR3 is 15 amino acids. V trimming: 3 bases; J trimming: 4 bases; junction bases outside the gene matches: 6. This clonotype was seen at least ten times. MiXCR was run by TCRdb on the 5' RACE reads, yielding one entry per CDR3 protein. The sample has roughly 10,000 distinct CDR3 sequences, about 23% seen once. The TCR comes from a woman in her thirties or forties with multiple sclerosis. The V call is TRBV5-6, the J call TRBJ1-2; 10 positions match TRBD1. The sequenced sample was CD8+ T cells from blood. The DNA of the CDR3 is TGTGCCAGCAGCTACGGGACAGGGGACTCCTATGGCTACACCTTC. Its protein is CASSYGTGDSYGYTF.